This T cell receptor (beta chain) emerged from a study of CXCR3-negative and CXCR3-positive naive CD8 T cells (dated by TCRdb to the late 2010s). Describing the broader study: In total, 110 million to 150 million TRB reads were obtained, corresponding to roughly 1.5 +/- 0.3 million reads per library. Naive subsets from about five donors and memory cells from 3 donors were included in the TRBV-TRBJ cluster analysis. Data from some twelve donors, pooled across two independent experiments, went into the diversity and physicochemical repertoire analyses.

The sequencing machine was a NextSeq 550. The Human TCR Profiling Kit (MiLaboratory) was used to prepare UMI-labeled 5' RACE TRB cDNA libraries. The full amount of extracted RNA was used for cDNA synthesis, and the full amount of resulting cDNA was used for PCR amplification. Libraries were prepared in parallel with an identical number of PCR cycles. Under the source paper's analysis protocol: With a minimum of two reads required per UMI, MIGEC and MiXCR pulled out about 50,000 +/- 10,000 unique UMI-labeled TRB cDNA molecules from each library. On average, each library contained approximately 40,000 +/- 10,000 functional in-frame TRB CDR3 nucleotide clonotypes without stop codons. Diversity metrics, including normalized Shannon-Wiener and Chao1, were computed in VDJtools after downsampling to 5000 UMI-labeled TRB molecules per sample. Clonotype-size-weighted physicochemical properties of the central five CDR3 residues (interaction energy, strength, volume and Kidera factor 4) were computed in VDJtools. TCRdb reprocessed the raw reads; every CDR3 protein sequence is a single record, and DNA is not supplied. The V and J calls were not made by the authors but by TCRdb's processing. The sample table includes under 150,000 distinct CDR3 sequences. Of the sample, 0.41% is held by the ten largest clones.

As concerns this clonotype: Its antigen target is currently unknown.

Each CD8+ T cell subset was flow-sorted in triplicate, and some 300,000 cells per subset were placed directly into RLT lysis buffer. To exclude memory contaminants, naive CD8+ T cells were stringently defined as CD45RO-CCR7+CD27+CD95-. Peripheral blood mononuclear cells were isolated from buffy coats using standard density gradient centrifugation. A FACSAria III was used to flow-sort naive CD8+ T cells into CXCR3-negative and CXCR3-positive populations. An RNeasy Mini Kit was used to extract total RNA from the sorted cells. Study-wide findings and limitations: Naive CXCR3-negative and CXCR3-positive cells from the same donor showed similar TRBV-TRBJ usage, whereas memory cells showed distinct patterns. Because CXCR3 expression was partially decreased after cryopreservation, freshly isolated PBMCs were used for most assays. Surface CD5, linked to self-reactivity in mice, was comparable between naive subsets; TCR interaction strength was therefore also inferred from TRB CDR3 physicochemical properties. Compared with CXCR3-negative naive cells, CXCR3-positive naive cells had TRB CDR3s with higher hydrophobicity (lower Kidera factor 4), lower energy, and higher strength and volume indices. Comparably high repertoire diversity was found in both naive subsets, whereas much lower repertoire diversity was found in memory CD8+ T cells.

CDR3 length: 16 amino acids, cysteine to phenylalanine. DNA for this receptor is not on file. CDR1 and CDR2 were assigned from the germline V gene as SGHDT and YYEEEE. This receptor was identified in a human donor in good health. Some clones in this sample may be carry-over from other donors' samples. The sequenced sample was naive CXCR3+ CD8+ T cells from blood. The cell subset or site label, as the study defines it: CD45RO-CCR7+CD27+CD95- naive CD8+ T cells expressing CXCR3 (TNR3+). The sequence joins TRBV5-6 to TRBJ2-2; TCRdb selects TRBD1, and the lack of DNA leaves this call unchecked. For the CDR3, the sequence is CASSQPGQGSAGELFF.